The sequence of this T cell receptor (beta chain) was determined in a study of post-analysis software for immune sequencing data. Study in general: Clinical courses comprised relapsing-remitting, secondary progressive and progressive-relapsing multiple sclerosis.

General study results and limits: When the samples were clustered directly with F measure, those that had been prepared in the same batch showed strong co-clustering. Controls' normalized Chao1 diversity significantly exceeded that of multiple sclerosis patients.

This clonotype occurred a few times. Its target is not known. Unique molecular identifiers were present in the TCR beta cDNA libraries. T cells numbering roughly 0.95 to 10 million yielded 450,000 to 500,000 cDNA molecules. TCRdb re-analysed the PCR reads in MiXCR, keeping a single row per CDR3 protein. This sample has some 690,000 distinct CDR3 sequences; approximately 59% occur once, and the top ten carry around 10%. Material for sequencing was blood. This TCR derives from a girl aged 2 to 9 with multiple sclerosis.

CDR3 coding DNA: TGTGCCAGCTCTAGGGCGGGTAACACTGAAGCTTTCTTT. Protein sequence: CASSRAGNTEAFF. The V gene is TRBV12-3 or TRBV12-4, the J gene TRBJ1-1, with D hard to call. V was trimmed by 8 bases and J by 2 bases, leaving 12 bases between them. This CDR3 is built from 13 residues.